This entry describes one TCR beta chain. Its antigen is not identified. This sample was included in a study of identical twins. Points from the study as a whole: Abundant cord blood beta clonotypes carried fewer insertions; memory repertoires showed none.

cDNA carried unique molecular identifiers, and a universal primer site was added by template switching. Each CDR3 protein is one row after TCRdb ran MiXCR on the 5' RACE reads. The table shows under 900,000 distinct CDR3 sequences, with roughly 18% occurring only once. The same sample was also used in a study of T cells expressing NK-cell markers. Per that paper: HCMV specificity was not established for the expanded NKG2C+ T cell clones.

The receptor comes from a young woman in good health. The sample comprised PBMCs.

The CDR3, as DNA: TGTGCCAGCAGCTTATCCGCCGCCATGGGGTCCTTTGAAAAACTGTTTTTT. Translation: CASSLSAAMGSFEKLFF. The chain couples TRBV13 to TRBJ1-4, with D unresolved. The CDR3 runs to 17 residues. CDR1 is PRHDT and CDR2 is FYEKMQ in the germline V gene (reference sequence). V was cut by 2 bases and J by 7 bases, with 20 bases left in between.